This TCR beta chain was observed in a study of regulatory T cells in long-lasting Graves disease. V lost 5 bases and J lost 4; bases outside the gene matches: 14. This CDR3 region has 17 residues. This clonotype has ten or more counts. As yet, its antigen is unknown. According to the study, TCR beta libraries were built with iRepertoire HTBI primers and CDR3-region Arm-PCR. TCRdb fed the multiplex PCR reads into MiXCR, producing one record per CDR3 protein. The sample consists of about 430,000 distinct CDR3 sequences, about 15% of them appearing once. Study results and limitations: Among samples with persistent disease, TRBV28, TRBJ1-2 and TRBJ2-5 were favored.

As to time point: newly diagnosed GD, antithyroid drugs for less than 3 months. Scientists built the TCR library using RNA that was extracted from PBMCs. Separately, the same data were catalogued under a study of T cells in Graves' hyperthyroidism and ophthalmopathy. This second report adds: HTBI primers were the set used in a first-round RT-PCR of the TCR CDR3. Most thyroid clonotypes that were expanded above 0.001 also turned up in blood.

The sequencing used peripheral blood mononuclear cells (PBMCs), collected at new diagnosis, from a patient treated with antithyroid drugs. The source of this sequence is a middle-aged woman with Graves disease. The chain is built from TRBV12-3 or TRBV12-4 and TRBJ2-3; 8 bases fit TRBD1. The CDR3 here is CASSQRGTGLGADTQYF. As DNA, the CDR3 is TGTGCCAGCAGTCAACGGGGGACAGGTCTAGGGGCAGATACGCAGTATTTT.